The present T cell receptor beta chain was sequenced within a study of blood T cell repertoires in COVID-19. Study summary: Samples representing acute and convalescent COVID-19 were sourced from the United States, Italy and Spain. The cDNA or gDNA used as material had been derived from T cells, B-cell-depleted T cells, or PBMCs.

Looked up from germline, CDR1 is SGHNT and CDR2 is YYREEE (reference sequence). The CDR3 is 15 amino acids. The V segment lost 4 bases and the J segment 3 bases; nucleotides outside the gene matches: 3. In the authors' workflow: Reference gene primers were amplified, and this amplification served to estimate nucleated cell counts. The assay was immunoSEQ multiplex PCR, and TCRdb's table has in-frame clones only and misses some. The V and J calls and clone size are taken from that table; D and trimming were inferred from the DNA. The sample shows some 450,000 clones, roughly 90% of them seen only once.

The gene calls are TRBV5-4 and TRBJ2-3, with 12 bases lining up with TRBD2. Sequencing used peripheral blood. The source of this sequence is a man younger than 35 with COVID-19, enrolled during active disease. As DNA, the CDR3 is TGTGCCAGCAGCCCTAGCGGGGGGGCTACAGATACGCAGTATTTT. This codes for CASSPSGGATDTQYF.